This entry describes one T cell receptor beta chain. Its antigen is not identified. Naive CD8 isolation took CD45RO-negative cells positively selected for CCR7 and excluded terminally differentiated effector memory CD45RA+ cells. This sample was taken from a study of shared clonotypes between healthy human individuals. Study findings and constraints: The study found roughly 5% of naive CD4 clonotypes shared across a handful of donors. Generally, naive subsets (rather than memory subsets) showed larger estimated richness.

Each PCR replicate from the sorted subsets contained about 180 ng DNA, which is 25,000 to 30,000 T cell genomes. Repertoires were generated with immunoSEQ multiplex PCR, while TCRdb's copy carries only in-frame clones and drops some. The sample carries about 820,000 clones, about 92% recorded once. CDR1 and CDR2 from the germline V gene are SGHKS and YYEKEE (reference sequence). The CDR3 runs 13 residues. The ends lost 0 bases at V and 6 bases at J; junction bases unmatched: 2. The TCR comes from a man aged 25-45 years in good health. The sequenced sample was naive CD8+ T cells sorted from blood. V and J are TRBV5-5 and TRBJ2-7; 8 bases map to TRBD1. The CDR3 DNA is TGTGCCAGCAGCTTGGGACAGGGGCCCGAGCAGTACTTC. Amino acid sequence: CASSLGQGPEQYF.